This TCR gamma chain was recorded in a study of in vitro expanded adult blood gammadelta T cells (dated by TCRdb to about 2020). Regarding the complete study: Among T cells, Vgamma9Vdelta2 cells made up between 94.4% and 100% of the sorted population, reflecting the sort purity. The study compared the TCR repertoire of Vgamma9Vdelta2 T cells expanded in vitro with a mistletoe-extract drug against those expanded with HMBPP or zoledronate. Cells from each donor were stimulated separately with HMBPP, zoledronate or AbnobaViscum P, and the TRG and TRD CDR3 repertoires were sequenced for each condition. The TCR repertoire analysis included a few subjects. The paper as a whole reports these results and caveats: Most of the top TRGV9 CDR3 clonotypes were public, as they were shared across donors and across all three stimulation conditions. The TRDV2 repertoire shared between treatments was found to be private to each donor, and TRD repertoires were clustered by subject rather than by stimulant in multidimensional scaling. All repertoires derived from in vitro expanded cultures of healthy donor cells, not from mistletoe-treated patients. CDR3 length, diversity and J usage of AbnobaViscum P-expanded Vgamma9Vdelta2 repertoires were found to be similar to those of HMBPP- and zoledronate-expanded repertoires, which suggested a polyclonal response.

A note on this clone: It lacks a known antigen. With a far larger clone one base away, a read error is the likely cause. The same CDR3 is also encoded by other DNA sequences in this sample.

From the cysteine through the phenylalanine, the CDR3 covers 16 amino acids. Only the CDR3 region is kept as DNA, spanning 48 bases read in frame from base 1. CDR1 is given as GITISATS and CDR2 as ISYDGTV, both from the germline V gene (reference sequence). Library preparation was by 5' RACE. For each sample, RNA was extracted from some 9,200 sorted cells with the RNeasy Micro Kit. Libraries were generated by template-switch reverse transcription, after which the CDR3gamma and CDR3delta regions were amplified by PCR. Amplicons were sequenced on an Illumina MiSeq using the V2 300 kit, producing 150 bp paired-end reads. Regarding the original processing steps: Read quality was checked with FastQC version 0.11.8. Reads were aligned to GenBank TRG or TRD reference genes with MiXCR version 3.0.3 to construct CDR3 sequences. Default MiXCR parameters were applied, except that 3 rather than 5 consecutive nucleotides were used for TRDD assembly. Repertoire analyses, including normalized Shannon-Wiener diversity, clonotype tracking and multidimensional scaling, used VDJtools version 1.2.1 with default settings. Out-of-frame CDR3 sequences and those containing stop codons were excluded from analysis. For TCRdb, the public reads were processed anew by CATT, and duplicate DNA sequences were folded into one row. Clone size and V and J calls follow TCRdb, not the original study. The sample table shows over 400 gamma-chain clones, and around an eighth are seen once. Around 26% of the sample rests with the top ten.

Reading the label with the study, this specimen's treatment or condition is: aminobisphosphonate causing endogenous IPP accumulation, about 0.97 uM. Live CD3+ TCRgammadelta+ Vgamma9+ Vdelta2+ T cells were FACS-sorted on a FACS Aria III after expansion. PBMC were pulsed for one day with approximately 0.98 uM zoledronate, then washed three times before expansion. Expansion of the cultures lasted about 13 days, and IL-2 was replenished every 3 to 4 days. Following the one-day stimulant pulse, cells were washed three times and were subsequently cultured in medium containing roughly 97 U/mL IL-2. Before culture, peripheral blood mononuclear cells were isolated using Lymphoprep gradient centrifugation and then cryopreserved in liquid nitrogen.

This chain joins TRGV9 to TRGJP. This sample comprised gamma-delta T cells from peripheral blood expanded in culture, obtained from an in vitro culture stimulated with zoledronate. The sequence derives from an adult in good health. The CDR3 is CALWEVQGLGKKIKVF. The DNA sequence is as follows: TGTGCCTTGTGGGAGGTGCAAGGGTTGGGCAAAAAAATCAAGGTATTT.